The rows below give T cell receptor beta chains drawn from one sample of a study of human T cells and chemical hapten exposure. From the RACE reads, TCRdb called clonotypes with MiXCR, one entry per CDR3 protein. The sample has some 330,000 distinct CDR3 sequences, 5.5% seen once. The source was whole blood, collected in connection with sensitization to the hapten diphenylcyclopropenone (DPC). The receptor set was obtained from a woman aged 18-29 years with alopecia areata. Some clones in this sample may be carry-over from other donors' samples. The CDR3 runs from the conserved cysteine through the conserved F or W. The D gene is left open where the match is weak. Not every row has a clone size; where given, it reads once, few, many or a size class.

length,V,size,D,J,CDR3,DNA
15,TRBV7-2,NA,NA,TRBJ2-4,CASSLGGSTKNIQYF,TGTGCCAGCAGCTTAGGGGGCAGTACTAAAAACATTCAGTACTTC
15,TRBV15,NA,NA,TRBJ2-7,CATSRMGHTSYEQYF,TGTGCCACCAGCAGGATGGGACACACCTCCTACGAGCAGTACTTC
14,TRBV6-5,few,NA,TRBJ2-3,CASSYRIGTDTQYF,TGTGCCAGCAGTTACAGGATTGGCACAGATACGCAGTATTTT
14,TRBV6-2/TRBV6-3,many,NA,TRBJ1-1,CASSSNYMNTEAFF,TGTGCCAGCAGCTCGAATTACATGAACACTGAAGCTTTCTTT
13,TRBV4-3,many,NA,TRBJ2-7,CASSQDRVHEQYF,TGCGCCAGCAGCCAGGACCGGGTTCACGAGCAGTACTTC
17,TRBV7-9,many,NA,TRBJ2-6,CASSPVQGRSGANVLTF,TGTGCCAGCAGCCCGGTACAGGGCCGCTCTGGGGCCAACGTCCTGACTTTC
14,TRBV3-1,NA,TRBD2,TRBJ2-2,CASRRDYYTGELFF,TGTGCCAGCAGAAGGGACTACTACACCGGGGAGCTGTTTTTT
15,TRBV4-2,few,NA,TRBJ1-2,CASSQELGGNYGYTF,TGTGCCAGCAGCCAAGAATTAGGGGGTAACTATGGCTACACCTTC
15,TRBV2,few,TRBD2,TRBJ2-5,CASSLAGGPYETQYF,TGTGCCAGCAGTCTAGCGGGGGGGCCATACGAGACCCAGTACTTC
14,TRBV4-1,many,NA,TRBJ2-5,CASSQDPSVETQYF,TGCGCCAGCAGCCAAGATCCCAGCGTGGAGACCCAGTACTTC
16,TRBV7-9,NA,NA,TRBJ2-4,CASSAGQMAAKNIQYF,TGTGCCAGCAGCGCTGGACAGATGGCGGCCAAAAACATTCAGTACTTC
12,TRBV6-2/TRBV6-3,few,NA,TRBJ2-1,CASSPQTNEQFF,TGTGCCAGCAGTCCGCAAACTAATGAGCAGTTCTTC
14,TRBV12-3/TRBV12-4,many,NA,TRBJ1-4,CASTEGPINEKLFF,TGTGCCAGCACCGAAGGACCGATTAATGAAAAACTGTTTTTT
13,TRBV28,many,NA,TRBJ2-1,CASSPPVLNEQFF,TGTGCCAGCAGTCCCCCGGTCCTCAATGAGCAGTTCTTC
16,TRBV10-3,few,TRBD1,TRBJ1-5,CAIGEPGQGSGQPQHF,TGTGCCATCGGGGAACCGGGACAGGGTTCGGGTCAGCCCCAGCATTTT
15,TRBV12-3/TRBV12-4,many,NA,TRBJ1-2,CASRLADTGNYGYTF,TGTGCCAGCAGATTGGCAGATACAGGGAACTATGGCTACACCTTC
13,TRBV10-3,few,NA,TRBJ1-3,CAITGLPGNTIYF,TGTGCCATCACCGGTCTACCTGGAAACACCATATATTTT
15,TRBV18,many,TRBD1,TRBJ1-3,CASSPIDRGGNTIYF,TGTGCCAGCTCACCAATTGACAGGGGCGGAAACACCATATATTTT
13,TRBV4-2,many,NA,TRBJ1-3,CASSQDQISAIYF,TGTGCCAGCAGCCAAGATCAGATCTCCGCCATATATTTT
15,TRBV5-1,many,TRBD1,TRBJ2-7,CASSPSTGETYEQYF,TGCGCCAGCAGCCCTTCCACAGGGGAGACCTACGAGCAGTACTTC
15,TRBV11-1,many,NA,TRBJ1-1,CASSFPGSRGKEAFF,TGTGCCAGCAGCTTTCCGGGGAGTAGAGGGAAGGAAGCTTTCTTT
16,TRBV5-5,few,TRBD2,TRBJ2-5,CASSSLSGGFQETQYF,TGTGCCAGCAGCTCACTTAGCGGGGGGTTCCAAGAGACCCAGTACTTC
13,TRBV12-3/TRBV12-4,few,NA,TRBJ1-1,CASSFGDGTEAFF,TGTGCCAGCAGTTTCGGGGATGGCACTGAAGCTTTCTTT
16,TRBV6-2/TRBV6-3,many,NA,TRBJ1-6,CASSYRGTTGNSPLHF,TGTGCCAGCAGTTATCGTGGGACAACTGGTAATTCACCCCTCCACTTT
17,TRBV12-3/TRBV12-4,few,TRBD1,TRBJ2-3,CASSSHRGGYSTDTQYF,TGTGCCAGCAGTTCCCACCGAGGGGGCTATAGCACAGATACGCAGTATTTT
14,TRBV10-3,many,NA,TRBJ2-3,CAISESQGTDTQYF,TGTGCCATCAGTGAGTCGCAGGGGACAGATACGCAGTATTTT
15,TRBV4-3,many,TRBD1,TRBJ2-7,CASSQEDRGSYEQYF,TGCGCCAGCAGCCAAGAAGACAGGGGTTCCTACGAGCAGTACTTC
15,TRBV6-6,few,NA,TRBJ1-1,CASSYSRRRNTEAFF,TGTGCCAGCAGTTACTCCCGCAGGCGGAACACTGAAGCTTTCTTT
15,TRBV3-1,NA,NA,TRBJ1-4,CASSQEKGEEEKLFF,TGTGCCAGCAGCCAAGAGAAGGGGGAGGAAGAAAAACTGTTTTTT
16,TRBV7-8,NA,TRBD2,TRBJ2-2,CASSLVLAGSTGELFF,TGTGCCAGCAGCTTGGTACTAGCGGGGAGCACCGGGGAGCTGTTTTTT
12,TRBV6-2/TRBV6-3,many,NA,TRBJ2-3,CASSYNTDTQYF,TGTGCCAGCAGTTACAACACAGATACGCAGTATTTT
15,TRBV27,NA,TRBD1,TRBJ2-3,CASRNSGTGSDTQYF,TGTGCCAGCAGAAACTCCGGGACAGGGTCAGATACGCAGTATTTT
13,TRBV7-9,NA,NA,TRBJ1-1,CASSLDIGAEAFF,TGTGCCAGCAGCTTAGACATAGGGGCTGAAGCTTTCTTT
16,TRBV4-3,many,NA,TRBJ2-1,CASSQDGGSSYNEQFF,TGCGCCAGCAGCCAAGATGGGGGAAGCTCCTACAATGAGCAGTTCTTC
12,TRBV12-3/TRBV12-4,many,NA,TRBJ1-5,CASSTGDQPQHF,TGTGCCAGCAGTACTGGGGATCAGCCCCAGCATTTT
15,TRBV6-5,NA,NA,TRBJ1-5,CASSRQWASNQPQHF,TGTGCCAGCAGTCGCCAGTGGGCGAGCAATCAGCCCCAGCATTTT
14,TRBV28,NA,NA,TRBJ1-1,CASSFLGMNTEAFF,TGTGCCAGCAGTTTCCTTGGGATGAACACTGAAGCTTTCTTT
18,TRBV28,NA,NA,TRBJ2-7,CASSLRAVFRDSIYEQYF,TGTGCCAGCAGTCTCCGGGCTGTCTTTAGGGACTCCATCTACGAGCAGTACTTC
16,TRBV6-4,many,NA,TRBJ2-1,CASSEERAANPNEQFF,TGTGCCAGCAGTGAGGAGCGGGCAGCCAACCCCAATGAGCAGTTCTTC
13,TRBV6-2/TRBV6-3,many,NA,TRBJ2-7,CASSFPQLYEQYF,TGTGCCAGCAGTTTTCCTCAACTCTACGAGCAGTACTTC
12,TRBV7-9,NA,NA,TRBJ1-4,CASSLATEKLFF,TGTGCCAGCAGCTTAGCTACTGAAAAACTGTTTTTT
19,TRBV4-1,many,TRBD1,TRBJ1-6,CASSQPGQGLFQDNSPLHF,TGCGCCAGCAGCCAGCCGGGACAGGGACTATTCCAGGATAATTCACCCCTCCACTTT
14,TRBV5-1,many,TRBD1,TRBJ2-3,CATAEDRGADTQYF,TGCGCCACCGCCGAGGACAGGGGCGCAGATACGCAGTATTTT
13,TRBV12-5,many,NA,TRBJ2-7,CANKGVSLYEQYF,TGTGCTAATAAGGGGGTCTCCCTCTACGAGCAGTACTTC
17,TRBV29-1,many,NA,TRBJ2-3,CSVEGSRTAASTDTQYF,TGCAGCGTTGAGGGGTCCAGGACAGCAGCGAGCACAGATACGCAGTATTTT
15,TRBV5-5,few,NA,TRBJ1-3,CASSLEAFSGNTIYF,TGTGCCAGCAGCTTGGAAGCCTTCTCTGGAAACACCATATATTTT
15,TRBV5-8,few,NA,TRBJ2-5,CASSLDPDSQETQYF,TGTGCCAGCAGCTTGGATCCCGACTCCCAAGAGACCCAGTACTTC
13,TRBV29-1,few,NA,TRBJ1-1,CSVEVQGKTEAFF,TGCAGCGTTGAGGTTCAGGGAAAAACTGAAGCTTTCTTT
11,TRBV29-1,many,NA,TRBJ1-3,CSVLVFGTIYF,TGCAGCGTCCTAGTCTTTGGGACCATATATTTT
13,TRBV20-1,many,NA,TRBJ1-1,CSAGRGGGTEAFF,TGCAGTGCTGGCCGAGGTGGAGGCACTGAAGCTTTCTTT